A selection of T cell receptor beta chains follows, all from one sample in a study of OX40 agonist ivuxolimab in advanced cancers. The data were produced by immunoSEQ multiplex PCR, yet TCRdb's version contains in-frame clones alone and is incomplete. The profile shows approximately 55,000 clones, approximately 86% of them singletons. Specimen: CD4+ or CD8+ T cells sorted from blood, collected in a trial of the OX40 agonist ivuxolimab. Every receptor here comes from an adult with an advanced solid tumor such as melanoma, head and neck, liver or kidney cancer. CDR3s include the opening cysteine and the closing phenylalanine or tryptophan. D genes are given only for firm matches. Clone sizes are given selectively: once, few, many, or a class where the clone is expanded.

TRBV5-1	-	TRBJ1-3	once	TGCGCCAGCACCCCCCTGGGGGGAAACACCATATATTTT	CASTPLGGNTIYF
TRBV23-1	TRBD1	TRBJ2-7	-	TGCGCCAGCAGGAGAAGTTGGGACAGAGGCTACGAGCAGTACTTC	CASRRSWDRGYEQYF
TRBV28	TRBD2	TRBJ2-1	-	TGTGCCAGCAGTTGGAACAGGGCGGCAGCGGGAGGCAATGAGCAGTTCTTC	CASSWNRAAAGGNEQFF
TRBV19	-	TRBJ1-1	-	TGTGCCAGTAGTATAAGAGGTCGAACTACAACGAACACTGAAGCTTTCTTT	CASSIRGRTTTNTEAFF
TRBV5-1	TRBD1	TRBJ2-7	-	TGCGCCAGCAGCCCGGGGACAGGGGGCCAGTACGAGCAGTACTTC	CASSPGTGGQYEQYF
TRBV29-1	TRBD1	TRBJ1-1	-	TGCAGCGTTGCTTCGGACAGGGACACTGAAGCTTTCTTT	CSVASDRDTEAFF
TRBV29-1	-	TRBJ2-4	-	TGCAGCGTATGGGGGTCCAAAAACATTCAGTACTTC	CSVWGSKNIQYF
TRBV7-2	TRBD2	TRBJ2-1	-	TGTGCCAGCAGCTTCCCAGCCGGGACTAGCGGGAACAATGAGCAGTTCTTC	CASSFPAGTSGNNEQFF
TRBV5-1	-	TRBJ2-5	-	TGCGCCAGCAGCCCCAGTCCCTTCCCAATAGAGACCCAGTACTTC	CASSPSPFPIETQYF
TRBV30	TRBD2	TRBJ2-5	-	TGTGCCTGGAGTGTACTTCGAGGGAGGGCCTACCAAGAGACCCAGTACTTC	CAWSVLRGRAYQETQYF
TRBV6-5	TRBD1	TRBJ1-2	-	TGTGCCAGCAGTACGGACAGGGCCCCTCTCTATGGCTACACCTTC	CASSTDRAPLYGYTF
TRBV7-6	-	TRBJ2-6	-	TGTGCCAGCAGCAAAGAGGAGGGGAGCTCTGGGGCCAACGTCCTGACTTTC	CASSKEEGSSGANVLTF
TRBV15	TRBD1	TRBJ1-3	once	TGTGCCACCAGCAGGACAGGGATTGGAAACACCATATATTTT	CATSRTGIGNTIYF
TRBV19	TRBD1	TRBJ2-7	-	TGTGCCAGTAGCAGAAAGACAGGGACCTACGAGCAGTACTTC	CASSRKTGTYEQYF
TRBV19	TRBD1	TRBJ2-3	-	TGTGCCAGTAGTATAGAATCGACAGGGACACCCTACACAGATACGCAGTATTTT	CASSIESTGTPYTDTQYF
TRBV15	-	TRBJ2-7	-	TGTGCCACCAGCAGCGGACGGAGCTCCTACGAGCAGTACTTC	CATSSGRSSYEQYF
TRBV5-1	-	TRBJ1-1	-	TGCGCCAGCAGCTTGGGGATAGGTATGAACACTGAAGCTTTCTTT	CASSLGIGMNTEAFF
TRBV7-2	-	TRBJ2-3	once	TGTGCCAGCAGCTTTCGAGGTACGCAGTATTTT	CASSFRGTQYF
TRBV11-2	-	TRBJ1-1	-	TGTGCCAGCAGCTTAGTGTACGGAAATGAAGCTTTCTTT	CASSLVYGNEAFF
TRBV19	-	TRBJ2-3	-	TGTGCCAGTCGCGCGGGAACTGGGACCAAGATCACAGATACGCAGTATTTT	CASRAGTGTKITDTQYF
TRBV5-6	-	TRBJ1-4	-	TGTGCCAGCAAAGAGTTTGGTGAAAAACTGTTTTTT	CASKEFGEKLFF
TRBV5-1	-	TRBJ2-1	once	TGCGCCAGCAGCATCGGGAGTCCCTACAATGAGCAGTTCTTC	CASSIGSPYNEQFF
TRBV5-5	-	TRBJ2-1	-	TGTGCCAGCACCCGAGAAGGGGGTTCCTACAATGAGCAGTTCTTC	CASTREGGSYNEQFF
TRBV7-9	TRBD1	TRBJ1-5	few	TGTGCCAGCAGCTTATCAGGGGACAGTCAGCCCCAGCATTTT	CASSLSGDSQPQHF
TRBV14	TRBD1	TRBJ2-7	-	TGTGCCAGCAGCCGCCGGGACAGGGGCGACGAGCAGTACTTC	CASSRRDRGDEQYF
TRBV7-3	-	TRBJ2-3	-	TGTGCCAGCAGCTTAGGGAAAGCGGTGTACACAGATACGCAGTATTTT	CASSLGKAVYTDTQYF
TRBV7-2	-	TRBJ1-2	-	TGTGCCAGCAGACCCATAGTGACAGGAGCTAACTATGGCTACACCTTC	CASRPIVTGANYGYTF
TRBV2	-	TRBJ2-1	-	TGTGCCAGCAACGAGGGAGGATCCTACAATGAGCAGTTCTTC	CASNEGGSYNEQFF
TRBV5-1	TRBD1	TRBJ2-7	-	TGCGCCAGCAGCACCGGGACAGGGGGTGGAGAGCAGTACTTC	CASSTGTGGGEQYF